This TCR beta chain was retrieved from a study of blood T cell repertoires in COVID-19. The overall study: Material from acute and convalescent COVID-19 was sourced from the United States, Italy and Spain. Sources were T cells, B-cell-depleted T cells, or PBMCs; the material itself was cDNA or gDNA.

Participant age was roughly 18 to 95 years, and participants resided in roughly 25 US areas. Within 2 weeks of study entry, exposed participants had contacted a PCR-confirmed or clinician-diagnosed COVID-19 case. Germline V CDR1 and CDR2: LGHDT, YNNKEL (reference sequence). Deletions cut 1 base from V and 5 bases from J, with 11 bases between. The CDR3 covers 14 residues. Sequencing used immunoSEQ multiplex PCR; TCRdb keeps in-frame clones, though not all of them. The data show roughly 270,000 clones, roughly 80% seen once. Input material: PBMCs or T cells enriched from blood (not recorded which). This chain joins TRBV3-1 (or the pseudogene TRBV3-2) and TRBJ2-5; TRBD1 might be the D (6 bases). This TCR came from a man aged 40-49 years who had been exposed to COVID-19. CDR3 coding DNA: TGTGCCAGCAGCCAAGGTAGGGGGTACGAGACCCAGTACTTC. Protein product: CASSQGRGYETQYF.